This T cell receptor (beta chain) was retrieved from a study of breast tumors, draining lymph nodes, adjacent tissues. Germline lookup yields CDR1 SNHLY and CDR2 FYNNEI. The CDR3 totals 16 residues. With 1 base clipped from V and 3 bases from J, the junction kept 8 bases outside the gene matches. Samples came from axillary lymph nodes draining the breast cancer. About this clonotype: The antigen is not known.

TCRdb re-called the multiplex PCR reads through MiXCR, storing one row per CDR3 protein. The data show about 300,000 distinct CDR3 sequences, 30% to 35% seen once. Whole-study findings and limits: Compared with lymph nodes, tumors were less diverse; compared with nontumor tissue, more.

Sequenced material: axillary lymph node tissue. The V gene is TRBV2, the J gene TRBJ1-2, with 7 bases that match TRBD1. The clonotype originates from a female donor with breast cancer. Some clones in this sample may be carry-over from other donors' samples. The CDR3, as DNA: TGTGCCAGCAGTGAAGACCGGACAGGTCGAGACTATGGCTACACCTTC. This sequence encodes CASSEDRTGRDYGYTF. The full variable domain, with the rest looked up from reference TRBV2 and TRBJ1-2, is EPEVTQTPSHQVTQMGQEVILRCVPISNHLYFYWYRQILGQKVEFLVSFYNNEISEKSEIFDDQFSVERPDGSNFTLKIRSTKLEDSAMYFCASSEDRTGRDYGYTFGSGTRLTVV.